A selection of T cell receptor beta chains follows, all from one sample in a study of beta chain features in type 1 diabetes. Data came from immunoSEQ multiplex PCR; TCRdb stores just in-frame clones and leaves some out. The repertoire includes over 650,000 clones, roughly an eighth of them detected once, and roughly 0.04% sits in the top ten. What was sequenced was naive CD4+ T cells from blood. The receptor source for this set is a man younger than 35 with type 1 diabetes. Each CDR3 is given with its conserved first and last residue. D genes are given only for firm matches. Only some rows state a clone size, as once, few, many or a class for expanded clones.

.	TRBV7-2	.	TRBJ1-1	TGTGCCAGCAGCTTAGATTTGGGAACTGAAGCTTTCTTT	CASSLDLGTEAFF
.	TRBV20-1	few	TRBJ1-2	TGCAGTGCTACTGGGGGAAGGGGCTACACCTTC	CSATGGRGYTF
TRBD1	TRBV18	few	TRBJ1-2	TGTGCCAGCTCACCAATGGATGGGACAGGAGGAAACTATGGCTACACCTTC	CASSPMDGTGGNYGYTF
.	TRBV11-2	few	TRBJ2-1	TGTGCCAGCAGCCTCGGTGGAGGGCAGTTCTTC	CASSLGGGQFF
.	TRBV29-1	.	TRBJ1-4	TGCAGCGTTGATGGGGGCAATGAAAAACTGTTTTTT	CSVDGGNEKLFF
.	TRBV27	few	TRBJ2-7	TGTGCCAGCAGCAAGGACAGAGTCACCTACGAGCAGTACTTC	CASSKDRVTYEQYF
.	TRBV5-1	.	TRBJ2-5	TGCGCCAGCAGCGCGAGCCAAGAGACCCAGTACTTC	CASSASQETQYF
.	TRBV7-9	few	TRBJ1-1	TGTGCCAGCCTCTTGGGGCGGGGGAGCACTGAAGCTTTCTTT	CASLLGRGSTEAFF
.	TRBV29-1	few	TRBJ1-2	TGCAGCGTTTCCAACCACAGGGCTGAAGCTAACTATGGCTACACCTTC	CSVSNHRAEANYGYTF
TRBD1	TRBV6-5	.	TRBJ2-3	TGTGCCAGCAGCGACAGGGGGCGGAGTACGCAGTATTTT	CASSDRGRSTQYF
TRBD2	TRBV30	few	TRBJ2-1	TGTGCCTGGAGTGTAGGTCATAGCGGGGGCCCTAATGAGCAGTTCTTC	CAWSVGHSGGPNEQFF
TRBD2	TRBV7-2	few	TRBJ2-5	TGTGCCAGCAGCCCGGGACTAGCAGAGACCCAGTACTTC	CASSPGLAETQYF
TRBD2	TRBV27	.	TRBJ2-5	TGTGCCAGCAGCCTTATCCCCCGGGGGGGAGAGACCCAGTACTTC	CASSLIPRGGETQYF
TRBD1	TRBV28	.	TRBJ2-7	TGTGCCAGCAGTGTTCCGGGACAGGGGGACTGGAAGCAGTACTTC	CASSVPGQGDWKQYF
.	TRBV2	few	TRBJ1-1	TGTGCCAGCATCCCATTCTACACGGCCACTGAAGCTTTCTTT	CASIPFYTATEAFF
.	TRBV5-4	few	TRBJ1-2	TGTGCCAGCAGCTCCGGAGGCTTGGGCTATGGCTACACCTTC	CASSSGGLGYGYTF
.	TRBV7-3	once	TRBJ2-1	TGTGCCAGCAGCCCGTTGCAGGGTGAGAAGTACAATGAGCAGTTCTTC	CASSPLQGEKYNEQFF
.	TRBV7-6	.	TRBJ2-5	TGTGCCAGCAACTTCGGCGAAGAGACCCAGTACTTC	CASNFGEETQYF
TRBD2	TRBV9	.	TRBJ2-5	TGTGCCAGCAGCGTCGCTAGCGGGGGGGCGATGATGGAGACCCAGTACTTC	CASSVASGGAMMETQYF
.	TRBV5-1	few	TRBJ2-3	TGCGCCAGCAGCTTGGAGGAGGCGCAGTATTTT	CASSLEEAQYF
.	TRBV6-5	few	TRBJ1-1	TGTGCCAGCAGTTACTCGGGGTTTGGAGGTACTGAAGCTTTCTTT	CASSYSGFGGTEAFF
.	TRBV29-1	few	TRBJ1-1	TGCAGCGTTACCACACCACGGAACACTGAAGCTTTCTTT	CSVTTPRNTEAFF
.	TRBV4-3	few	TRBJ2-5	TGCGCCAGCAGCCAGGGAGCGGGCCCTCGAGAGACCCAGTACTTC	CASSQGAGPRETQYF
TRBD1	TRBV6-6	few	TRBJ2-3	TGTGCCAGCAGTCCCGGGACAGGACTTTACACAGATACGCAGTATTTT	CASSPGTGLYTDTQYF
TRBD1	TRBV30	.	TRBJ1-4	TGTGCCTGCCGGGGACAGAATATCGAAAAACTGTTTTTT	CACRGQNIEKLFF
.	TRBV7-9	.	TRBJ1-6	TGTGCCAGCAGCTCGGGGCAGGGGTCGAGCTCCTATAATTCACCCCTCCACTTT	CASSSGQGSSSYNSPLHF
TRBD1	TRBV19	few	TRBJ2-6	TGTGCCAGTAGTGATCCGACAGGGAACTCTGGGGCCAACGTCCTGACTTTC	CASSDPTGNSGANVLTF